A selection of T cell receptor beta chains follows, all from one sample in a study of Ad26.COV2.S vaccination and SARS-CoV-2 variants. TCRdb keeps only in-frame clones here, not all; method: immunoSEQ multiplex PCR. The repertoire includes about 400,000 clones, about 88% of them detected once, and 1.5% to 2% sits in the top ten. The sample consisted of peripheral blood, taken in a trial of Ad26.COV2.S vaccine versus placebo. The receptors shown here come from a person between 18 and 65 years old who received the Ad26.COV2.S COVID-19 vaccine or a placebo. Both conserved end residues are part of each CDR3. The D gene is left open where the match is weak. The size of a clone is reported for some rows only, either as once, few or many, or as a class for expanded clones.

clone_size: .; d_call: .; v_call: TRBV30; j_call: TRBJ2-5; cdr3_nt: TGTGCCTGGAGTCCCCGCGCCCACATACGGGACCAGAGGTACTTC; cdr3_aa: CAWSPRAHIRDQRYF
clone_size: .; d_call: .; v_call: TRBV5-1; j_call: TRBJ1-1; cdr3_nt: TGCGCCAGCTCCGGGGGGATGGACACTGAAGCTTTCTTT; cdr3_aa: CASSGGMDTEAFF
clone_size: .; d_call: .; v_call: TRBV13; j_call: TRBJ1-4; cdr3_nt: TGTGCCGGGCCGGGCCTAGCCGGCGGTGAAAAACTGTTTTTT; cdr3_aa: CAGPGLAGGEKLFF
clone_size: once; d_call: TRBD2; v_call: TRBV19; j_call: TRBJ2-7; cdr3_nt: TGTGCCAGTAGTATAACCGGACTAGGGTACGAGCAGTACTTC; cdr3_aa: CASSITGLGYEQYF
clone_size: .; d_call: .; v_call: TRBV30; j_call: TRBJ1-3; cdr3_nt: TGTGCCTGGAGTGTTTACAGCATGTCTGGAAACACCATATATTTT; cdr3_aa: CAWSVYSMSGNTIYF
clone_size: .; d_call: .; v_call: TRBV19; j_call: TRBJ1-1; cdr3_nt: TGTGCCAGTAGTACCAGAGGGGGGAAGACTGAAGCTTTCTTT; cdr3_aa: CASSTRGGKTEAFF
clone_size: .; d_call: TRBD1; v_call: TRBV24-1; j_call: TRBJ2-1; cdr3_nt: TGTGCCACCAGTGAGCCGGGGACAGGGCACAATGAGCAGTTCTTC; cdr3_aa: CATSEPGTGHNEQFF
clone_size: .; d_call: TRBD1; v_call: TRBV2; j_call: TRBJ2-3; cdr3_nt: TGTGCCAGCAGTCGCGACAGGGTCAGCACAGATACGCAGTATTTT; cdr3_aa: CASSRDRVSTDTQYF
clone_size: .; d_call: .; v_call: TRBV19; j_call: TRBJ1-5; cdr3_nt: TGTGCCAGTAGTATCGCGGGGGCGGGAAATCAGCCCCAGCATTTT; cdr3_aa: CASSIAGAGNQPQHF
clone_size: .; d_call: TRBD1; v_call: TRBV30; j_call: TRBJ1-6; cdr3_nt: TGTGCCTGGAGTGCCAGGGGACAGGGAGTAGGGTCACCCCTCCACTTT; cdr3_aa: CAWSARGQGVGSPLHF
clone_size: .; d_call: .; v_call: TRBV30; j_call: TRBJ1-5; cdr3_nt: TGTGCCTGGAGCGTATTAGGGGATAGCGGCAATCAGCCCCAGCATTTT; cdr3_aa: CAWSVLGDSGNQPQHF
clone_size: .; d_call: .; v_call: TRBV3-1/TRBV3-2; j_call: TRBJ2-1; cdr3_nt: TGTGCCAGCAGCCAAGTTGGACCCCCAAGGAGGCAGTTCTTC; cdr3_aa: CASSQVGPPRRQFF
clone_size: .; d_call: .; v_call: TRBV5-1; j_call: TRBJ2-2; cdr3_nt: TGCGCCAGCAGCTTGGCCACTGGCACCGGGGAGCTGTTTTTT; cdr3_aa: CASSLATGTGELFF
clone_size: .; d_call: .; v_call: TRBV28; j_call: TRBJ1-1; cdr3_nt: TGTGCCAGCAGGGGGGTGAGGGGCACTGAAGCTTTCTTT; cdr3_aa: CASRGVRGTEAFF
clone_size: .; d_call: .; v_call: TRBV4-1; j_call: TRBJ1-5; cdr3_nt: TGCGCCAGCAGCCCTCGGGCCCTCAATCAGCCCCAGCATTTT; cdr3_aa: CASSPRALNQPQHF
clone_size: .; d_call: .; v_call: TRBV28; j_call: TRBJ1-4; cdr3_nt: TGTGCCAGCAGAGAGTCAGGGCGGAATGAAAAACTGTTTTTT; cdr3_aa: CASRESGRNEKLFF
clone_size: .; d_call: .; v_call: TRBV4-1; j_call: TRBJ1-1; cdr3_nt: TGCGCCAGCAGCCAAGGACCAGCCCACACTGAAGCTTTCTTT; cdr3_aa: CASSQGPAHTEAFF
clone_size: .; d_call: .; v_call: TRBV2; j_call: TRBJ2-7; cdr3_nt: TGTGCCAGCAGAAAGGATTCCTACGAGCAGTACTTC; cdr3_aa: CASRKDSYEQYF
clone_size: .; d_call: .; v_call: TRBV28; j_call: TRBJ1-2; cdr3_nt: TGTGCCAGCAGTTTATCGTATGGCTACACCTTC; cdr3_aa: CASSLSYGYTF
clone_size: .; d_call: TRBD2; v_call: TRBV3-1/TRBV3-2; j_call: TRBJ2-7; cdr3_nt: TGTGCCAGCAGCCCCCGACTAGCGGGCCGCTACGAGCAGTACTTC; cdr3_aa: CASSPRLAGRYEQYF
clone_size: .; d_call: .; v_call: TRBV28; j_call: TRBJ2-7; cdr3_nt: TGTGCCAGCGGGAGGGGGCTCGAGCAGTACTTC; cdr3_aa: CASGRGLEQYF
clone_size: .; d_call: .; v_call: TRBV5-8; j_call: TRBJ1-2; cdr3_nt: TGTGCCAGCAGTTTTGACTCCCGGCTGGGCTACACCTTC; cdr3_aa: CASSFDSRLGYTF
clone_size: .; d_call: TRBD1; v_call: TRBV4-1; j_call: TRBJ1-2; cdr3_nt: TGCGCCAGCAGCCAAGACAGGGGGACTAACTATGGCTACACCTTC; cdr3_aa: CASSQDRGTNYGYTF
clone_size: .; d_call: .; v_call: TRBV19; j_call: TRBJ1-1; cdr3_nt: TGTGCCAGTAGTATCCAGGGCGTGGGCACTGAAGCTTTCTTT; cdr3_aa: CASSIQGVGTEAFF
clone_size: .; d_call: TRBD2; v_call: TRBV7-8; j_call: TRBJ2-7; cdr3_nt: TGTGCCAGCAGCCTCTTCGGGCGGGAGACCCCGGGGGAGTACTTC; cdr3_aa: CASSLFGRETPGEYF
clone_size: .; d_call: .; v_call: TRBV29-1; j_call: TRBJ1-2; cdr3_nt: TGCAGCGTTGAAAGGGAAGGCAGGGGAATGAGTTTATATGGCTACACCTTC; cdr3_aa: CSVEREGRGMSLYGYTF
clone_size: .; d_call: TRBD1; v_call: TRBV4-1; j_call: TRBJ2-4; cdr3_nt: TGCGCCAGCAGCCAAGATCCCCAGGGGGCTTCCAAAAACATTCAGTACTTC; cdr3_aa: CASSQDPQGASKNIQYF
clone_size: .; d_call: TRBD2; v_call: TRBV10-2; j_call: TRBJ2-7; cdr3_nt: TGCGCCAGCAGTCCGGGACTAGCGGTCTACGAGCAGTACTTC; cdr3_aa: CASSPGLAVYEQYF
clone_size: .; d_call: .; v_call: TRBV7-8; j_call: TRBJ2-6; cdr3_nt: TGTGCCAGCAGCTTACGGATAGGCGGCTCTGGGGCCAACGTCCTGACTTTC; cdr3_aa: CASSLRIGGSGANVLTF
clone_size: .; d_call: .; v_call: TRBV13; j_call: TRBJ1-1; cdr3_nt: TGTGCCAGCAGCTTAAGGGACCCCAAGAACACTGAAGCTTTCTTT; cdr3_aa: CASSLRDPKNTEAFF
clone_size: .; d_call: .; v_call: TRBV11-3; j_call: TRBJ2-7; cdr3_nt: TGTGCCAGCAGCTCCTCGGGACGACCAGACTACGAGCAGTACTTC; cdr3_aa: CASSSSGRPDYEQYF
clone_size: .; d_call: TRBD2; v_call: TRBV3-1/TRBV3-2; j_call: TRBJ2-2; cdr3_nt: TGTGCCAGCAGCCAGAGGGTAAGCGGGAGTTTCACCGGGGAGCTGTTTTTT; cdr3_aa: CASSQRVSGSFTGELFF
clone_size: few; d_call: .; v_call: TRBV10-3; j_call: TRBJ1-5; cdr3_nt: TGTGCCATCAGTGAGGGAGACACCTACAATCAGCCCCAGCATTTT; cdr3_aa: CAISEGDTYNQPQHF
clone_size: .; d_call: .; v_call: TRBV28; j_call: TRBJ1-4; cdr3_nt: TGTGCCACCCAGGACAGCCGCAGTAATGAAAAACTGTTTTTT; cdr3_aa: CATQDSRSNEKLFF
clone_size: .; d_call: TRBD1; v_call: TRBV27; j_call: TRBJ1-6; cdr3_nt: TGTGCCAGCAGTTTAGACAGGGGTAATTCACCCCTCCACTTT; cdr3_aa: CASSLDRGNSPLHF
clone_size: .; d_call: .; v_call: TRBV28; j_call: TRBJ2-2; cdr3_nt: TGTGCCAGCAGTTTACGGGCGGTAGGGGAGCTGTTTTTT; cdr3_aa: CASSLRAVGELFF
clone_size: .; d_call: .; v_call: TRBV7-3; j_call: TRBJ2-1; cdr3_nt: TGTGCCAGCAGCTTAAACGACAATGAGCAGTTCTTC; cdr3_aa: CASSLNDNEQFF
clone_size: .; d_call: .; v_call: TRBV5-1; j_call: TRBJ2-2; cdr3_nt: TGCGCCAGCAGCTTGGAATCGGGCGCCGGGGAGCTGTTTTTT; cdr3_aa: CASSLESGAGELFF
clone_size: .; d_call: .; v_call: TRBV27; j_call: TRBJ2-3; cdr3_nt: TGTGCCAGCAGTCGCCTTGGAAGCACAGATACGCAGTATTTT; cdr3_aa: CASSRLGSTDTQYF
clone_size: .; d_call: .; v_call: TRBV30; j_call: TRBJ1-4; cdr3_nt: TGTGCCTGGAAGGGAGGCGAAAAACTGTTTTTT; cdr3_aa: CAWKGGEKLFF
clone_size: .; d_call: .; v_call: TRBV15; j_call: TRBJ2-7; cdr3_nt: TGTGCCACCAGCAGAGCGCGTGGAGCCTACGAGCAGTACTTC; cdr3_aa: CATSRARGAYEQYF
clone_size: .; d_call: .; v_call: TRBV5-6; j_call: TRBJ2-3; cdr3_nt: TGTGCCAGCAGCTTGGGAGAAGCAGATACGCAGTATTTT; cdr3_aa: CASSLGEADTQYF
clone_size: .; d_call: TRBD1; v_call: TRBV9; j_call: TRBJ2-2; cdr3_nt: TGTGCCAGCAGCTATATTTCCGGGACAGCTAGCTCCAGGGAGCTGTTTTTT; cdr3_aa: CASSYISGTASSRELFF
clone_size: .; d_call: .; v_call: TRBV4-2; j_call: TRBJ2-3; cdr3_nt: TGTGCCAGCAGCCCTTTGGGCGGGGGCGTGGATACGCAGTATTTT; cdr3_aa: CASSPLGGGVDTQYF
clone_size: .; d_call: .; v_call: TRBV27; j_call: TRBJ2-7; cdr3_nt: TGTGCCAGCAGTTTAGGGACCGGGATTTCCTACGAGCAGTACTTC; cdr3_aa: CASSLGTGISYEQYF
clone_size: .; d_call: .; v_call: TRBV23-1; j_call: TRBJ1-1; cdr3_nt: TGCGCCAGCAGTCTCGGACCAAGGACCAGGAACACTGAAGCTTTCTTT; cdr3_aa: CASSLGPRTRNTEAFF
clone_size: .; d_call: TRBD1; v_call: TRBV5-1; j_call: TRBJ2-7; cdr3_nt: TGCGCCAGCAGCTTGAACGCCATGGACAGGGGATACGAGCAGTACTTC; cdr3_aa: CASSLNAMDRGYEQYF
clone_size: .; d_call: .; v_call: TRBV14; j_call: TRBJ2-3; cdr3_nt: TGTGCCAGCAGCCAAGATAGGGTGGATACGCAGTATTTT; cdr3_aa: CASSQDRVDTQYF
clone_size: .; d_call: .; v_call: TRBV7-3; j_call: TRBJ2-1; cdr3_nt: TGTGCCAGCAGCACACCGCGGGACGGCCACAATGAGCAGTTCTTC; cdr3_aa: CASSTPRDGHNEQFF
clone_size: .; d_call: TRBD1; v_call: TRBV28; j_call: TRBJ1-5; cdr3_nt: TGTGCCAGCAGACTGGACAGGGGGGCACATCAGCCCCAGCATTTT; cdr3_aa: CASRLDRGAHQPQHF
clone_size: .; d_call: TRBD2; v_call: TRBV19; j_call: TRBJ2-1; cdr3_nt: TGTGCCAGTAGTATTCTTCCGGGACTAGCCAAAAGCCGGATGAATGAGCAGTTCTTC; cdr3_aa: CASSILPGLAKSRMNEQFF